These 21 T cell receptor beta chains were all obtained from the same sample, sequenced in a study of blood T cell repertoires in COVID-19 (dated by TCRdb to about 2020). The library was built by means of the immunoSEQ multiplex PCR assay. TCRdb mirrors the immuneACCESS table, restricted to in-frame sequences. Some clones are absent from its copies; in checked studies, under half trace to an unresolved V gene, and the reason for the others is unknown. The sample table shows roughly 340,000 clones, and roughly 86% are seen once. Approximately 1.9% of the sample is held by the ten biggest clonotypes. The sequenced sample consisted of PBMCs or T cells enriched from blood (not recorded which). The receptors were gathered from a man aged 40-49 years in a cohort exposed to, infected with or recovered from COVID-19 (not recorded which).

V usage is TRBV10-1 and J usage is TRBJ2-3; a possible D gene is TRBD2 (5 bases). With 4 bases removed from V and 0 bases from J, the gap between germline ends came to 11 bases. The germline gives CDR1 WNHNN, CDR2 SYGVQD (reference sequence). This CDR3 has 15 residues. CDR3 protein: CASSGSSISTDTQYF. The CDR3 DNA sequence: TGCGCCAGCAGTGGTTCTAGCATTAGCACAGATACGCAGTATTTT.

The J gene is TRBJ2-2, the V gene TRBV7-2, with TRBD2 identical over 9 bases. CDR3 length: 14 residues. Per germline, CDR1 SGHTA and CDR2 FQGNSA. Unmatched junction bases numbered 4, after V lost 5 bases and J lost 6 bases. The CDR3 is CASSGGRGSGELFF. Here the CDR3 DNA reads TGTGCCAGCAGCGGCGGGAGGGGTTCCGGGGAGCTGTTTTTT. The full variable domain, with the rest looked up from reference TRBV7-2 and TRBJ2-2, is GAGVSQSPSNKVTEKGKDVELRCDPISGHTALYWYRQSLGQGLEFLIYFQGNSAPDKSGLPSDRFSAERTGGSVSTLTIQRTQQEDSAVYLCASSGGRGSGELFFGEGSRLTVL.

CDR3 bases: TGTGCCAGCAGCCGTAATGGGCTGACAGGGGGCGAGGTTTGGGCTTTCTTT. This sequence encodes CASSRNGLTGGEVWAFF. J is TRBJ1-1 and V is TRBV4-2; TRBD1 aligns across 10 bases. Trimming removed 4 bases from V and 11 bases from J; junction bases left unmatched: 19. The germline gives CDR1 LGHNA, CDR2 YNFKEQ. The CDR3 contains 17 residues.

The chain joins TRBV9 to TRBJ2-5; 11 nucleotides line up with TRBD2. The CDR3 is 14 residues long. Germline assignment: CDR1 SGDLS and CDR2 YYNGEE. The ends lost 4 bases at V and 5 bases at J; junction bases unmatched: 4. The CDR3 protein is CASSRGTSGETQYF. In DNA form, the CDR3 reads TGTGCCAGCAGCAGAGGGACTAGCGGTGAGACCCAGTACTTC.

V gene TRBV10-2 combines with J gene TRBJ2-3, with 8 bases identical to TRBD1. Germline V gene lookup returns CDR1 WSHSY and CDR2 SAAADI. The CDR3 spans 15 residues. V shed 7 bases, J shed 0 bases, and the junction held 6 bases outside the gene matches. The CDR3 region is CASTKTGASTDTQYF. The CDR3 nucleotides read TGCGCCAGCACCAAGACAGGGGCAAGCACAGATACGCAGTATTTT.

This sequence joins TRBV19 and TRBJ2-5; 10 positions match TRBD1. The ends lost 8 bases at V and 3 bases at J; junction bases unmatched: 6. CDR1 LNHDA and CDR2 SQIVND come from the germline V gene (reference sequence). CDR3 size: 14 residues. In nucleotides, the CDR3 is TGTGCCAGTTCAAGGGACAGGGGCAAAGAGACCCAGTACTTC. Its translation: CASSRDRGKETQYF. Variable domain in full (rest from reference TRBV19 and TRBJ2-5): DGGITQSPKYLFRKEGQNVTLSCEQNLNHDAMYWYRQDPGQGLRLIYYSQIVNDFQKGDIAEGYSVSREKKESFPLTVTSAQKNPTAFYLCASSRDRGKETQYFGPGTRLLVL.

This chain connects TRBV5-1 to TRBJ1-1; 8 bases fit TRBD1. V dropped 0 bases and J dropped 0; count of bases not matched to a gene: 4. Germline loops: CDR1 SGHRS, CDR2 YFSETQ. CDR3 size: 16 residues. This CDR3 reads CASSLGQGAMNTEAFF. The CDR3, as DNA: TGCGCCAGCAGCTTGGGGCAGGGGGCAATGAACACTGAAGCTTTCTTT.

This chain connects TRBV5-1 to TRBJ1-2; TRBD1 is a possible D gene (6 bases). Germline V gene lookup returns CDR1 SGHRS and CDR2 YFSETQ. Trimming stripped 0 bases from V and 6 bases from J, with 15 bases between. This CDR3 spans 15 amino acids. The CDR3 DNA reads TGCGCCAGCAGCTTGGATACAGGGCAGACGGATGGCTACACCTTC. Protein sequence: CASSLDTGQTDGYTF. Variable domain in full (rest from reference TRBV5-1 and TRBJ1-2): KAGVTQTPRYLIKTRGQQVTLSCSPISGHRSVSWYQQTPGQGLQFLFEYFSETQRNKGNFPGRFSGRQFSNSRSEMNVSTLELGDSALYLCASSLDTGQTDGYTFGSGTRLTVV.

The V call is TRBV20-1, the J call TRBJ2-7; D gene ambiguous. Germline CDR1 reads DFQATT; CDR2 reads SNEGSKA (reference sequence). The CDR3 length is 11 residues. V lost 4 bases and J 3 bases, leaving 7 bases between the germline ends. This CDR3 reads CSANLNYEQYF. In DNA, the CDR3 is TGCAGTGCTAACTTGAACTACGAGCAGTACTTC.

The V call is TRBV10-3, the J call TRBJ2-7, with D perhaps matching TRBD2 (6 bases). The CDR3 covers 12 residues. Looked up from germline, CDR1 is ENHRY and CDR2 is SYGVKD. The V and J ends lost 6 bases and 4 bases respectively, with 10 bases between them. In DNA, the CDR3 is TGTGCCATCAGATCGACTAGTTACGAGCAGTACTTC. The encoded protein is CAIRSTSYEQYF.

Here the CDR3 DNA reads TGTGCCAGCAGGGGCTCCGTTTCCGAGGGGCAGTTCTTC. This encodes CASRGSVSEGQFF. The chain couples TRBV2 to TRBJ2-1, with D possibly matching TRBD2 (5 bases). Trimming left V 6 bases short and J 12 bases short, with 18 bases between. This CDR3 has 13 residues. Per germline, CDR1 SNHLY and CDR2 FYNNEI.

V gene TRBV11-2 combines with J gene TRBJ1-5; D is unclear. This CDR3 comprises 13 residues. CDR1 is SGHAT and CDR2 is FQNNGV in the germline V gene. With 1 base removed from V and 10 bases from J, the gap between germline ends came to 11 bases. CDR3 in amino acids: CASSLGLREPQHF. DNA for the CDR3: TGTGCCAGCAGCTTAGGGCTCCGGGAACCCCAGCATTTT.

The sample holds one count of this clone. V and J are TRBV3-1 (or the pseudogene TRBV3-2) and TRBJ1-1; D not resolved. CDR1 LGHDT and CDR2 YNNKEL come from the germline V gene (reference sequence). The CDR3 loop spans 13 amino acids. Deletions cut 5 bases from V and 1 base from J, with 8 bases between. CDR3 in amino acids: CASSTRQNTEAFF. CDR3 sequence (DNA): TGTGCCAGCAGCACTCGACAGAACACTGAAGCTTTCTTT.

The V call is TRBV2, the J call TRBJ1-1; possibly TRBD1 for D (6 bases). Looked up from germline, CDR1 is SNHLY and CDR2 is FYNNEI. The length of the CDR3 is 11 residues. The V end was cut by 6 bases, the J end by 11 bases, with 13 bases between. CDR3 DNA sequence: TGTGCCAGCAGGGTAAACAGGGATGCTTTCTTT. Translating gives CASRVNRDAFF.

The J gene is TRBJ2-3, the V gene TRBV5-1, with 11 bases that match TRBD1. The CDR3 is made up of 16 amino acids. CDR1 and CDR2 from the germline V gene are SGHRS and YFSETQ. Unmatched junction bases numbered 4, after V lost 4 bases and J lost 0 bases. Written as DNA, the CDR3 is TGCGCCAGCAGCGCCGGACAGGGGGCTAGCACAGATACGCAGTATTTT. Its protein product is CASSAGQGASTDTQYF.

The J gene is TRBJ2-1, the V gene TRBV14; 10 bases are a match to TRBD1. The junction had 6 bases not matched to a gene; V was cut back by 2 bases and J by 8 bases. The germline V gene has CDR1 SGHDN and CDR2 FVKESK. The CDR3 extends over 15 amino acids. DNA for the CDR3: TGTGCCAGCAGCCAACGACAGGGGGCTAAGTATGAGCAGTTCTTC. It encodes CASSQRQGAKYEQFF. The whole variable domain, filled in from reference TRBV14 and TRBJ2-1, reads EAGVTQFPSHSVIEKGQTVTLRCDPISGHDNLYWYRRVMGKEIKFLLHFVKESKQDESGMPNNRFLAERTGGTYSTLKVQPAELEDSGVYFCASSQRQGAKYEQFFGPGTRLTVL.

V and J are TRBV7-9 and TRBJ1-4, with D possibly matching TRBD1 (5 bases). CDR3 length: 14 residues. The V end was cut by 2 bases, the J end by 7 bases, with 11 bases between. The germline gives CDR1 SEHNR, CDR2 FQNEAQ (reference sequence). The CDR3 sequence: CASSLQGGSEKLFF. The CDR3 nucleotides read TGTGCCAGCAGCTTACAGGGAGGAAGTGAAAAACTGTTTTTT.

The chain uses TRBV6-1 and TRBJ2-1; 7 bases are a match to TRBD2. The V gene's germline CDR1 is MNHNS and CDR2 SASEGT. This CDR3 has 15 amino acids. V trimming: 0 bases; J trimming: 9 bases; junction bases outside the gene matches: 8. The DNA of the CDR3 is TGTGCCAGCAGTGAAGCTGCGGGAGTGATCAGTGAGCAGTTCTTC. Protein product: CASSEAAGVISEQFF.

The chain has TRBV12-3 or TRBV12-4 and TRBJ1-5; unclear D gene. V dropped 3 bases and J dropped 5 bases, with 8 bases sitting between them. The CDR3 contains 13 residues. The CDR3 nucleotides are TGTGCCAGCAGTTTTGCGGGGTATCAGCCCCAGCATTTT. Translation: CASSFAGYQPQHF.

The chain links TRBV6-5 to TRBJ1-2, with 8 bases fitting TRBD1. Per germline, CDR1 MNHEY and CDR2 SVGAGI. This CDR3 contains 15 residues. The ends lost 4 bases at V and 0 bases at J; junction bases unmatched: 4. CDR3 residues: CASSSPDRANYGYTF. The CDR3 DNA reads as TGTGCCAGCAGTTCCCCGGACAGGGCTAACTATGGCTACACCTTC.

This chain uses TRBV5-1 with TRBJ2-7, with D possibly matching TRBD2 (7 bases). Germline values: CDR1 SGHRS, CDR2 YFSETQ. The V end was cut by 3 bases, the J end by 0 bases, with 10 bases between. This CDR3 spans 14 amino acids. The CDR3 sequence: CASSWGGPSYEQYF. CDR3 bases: TGCGCCAGCAGCTGGGGGGGGCCCTCCTACGAGCAGTACTTC.